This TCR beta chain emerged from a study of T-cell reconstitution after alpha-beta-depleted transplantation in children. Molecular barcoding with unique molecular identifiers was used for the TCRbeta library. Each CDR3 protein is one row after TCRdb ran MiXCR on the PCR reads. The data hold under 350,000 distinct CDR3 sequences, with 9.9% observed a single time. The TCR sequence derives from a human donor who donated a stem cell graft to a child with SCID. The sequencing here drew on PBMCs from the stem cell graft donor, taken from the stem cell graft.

The CDR3 protein is CASSRDSFTDTQYF. The CDR3 coding sequence is TGTGCCAGCAGCCGGGACAGTTTTACAGATACGCAGTATTTT. The chain is built from TRBV6-1 and TRBJ2-3, with 7 bases identical to TRBD1. This CDR3 is built from 14 residues. CDR1 and CDR2 from the germline V gene are MNHNS and SASEGT. J was trimmed by 3 bases and V by 6 bases; bases with no gene match: 6.